Listed here are 10 T cell receptor beta chains from one sample, sequenced in a study of T cell responses to AZD1222 COVID-19 vaccine. Assay used: immunoSEQ multiplex PCR; TCRdb lists only in-frame clones, some missing. The data contain over 150,000 clones, more than 90% of them singletons. The sequenced sample was peripheral blood, obtained on day 0 of AZD1222 vaccination. These receptors were obtained from an adult in good health.

This clone came up once. Here the CDR3 DNA reads TGTGCCAGCAGCAATCAGCCCCAGCATTTT. The encoded protein is CASSNQPQHF. This rearrangement joins TRBV6-8 to TRBJ1-5; D is undetermined. Trimming removed 6 bases from V and 3 bases from J, with 0 bases in between. The CDR3 has 10 amino acids. Germline V lookup: CDR1 MNHGY, CDR2 SAAAGT.

The chain joins TRBV5-1 to TRBJ2-1; 11 bases align to TRBD2. The CDR3 loop spans 16 amino acids. Germline V gene lookup returns CDR1 SGHRS and CDR2 YFSETQ. Trimming at V came to 3 bases and at J to 0 bases, leaving 2 bases not matched to a gene. The CDR3 bases are TGCGCCAGCAGCTCCGGACTAGCGGGCTCCTACAATGAGCAGTTCTTC. Its translation: CASSSGLAGSYNEQFF.

This chain uses TRBV9 with TRBJ1-1; TRBD1 agrees at 7 bases. V shed 0 bases and J 0 bases; nucleotides not matched to a gene: 2. From germline, CDR1 is SGDLS and CDR2 YYNGEE. The CDR3 consists of 15 residues. CDR3 nucleotide sequence: TGTGCCAGCAGCGTAGAGACAGGGTTGAACACTGAAGCTTTCTTT. Translation: CASSVETGLNTEAFF.

Remarks on this clone: At one end the junction does not follow the germline gene, possibly because of a read error. J is TRBJ1-2 and V is TRBV30; tentatively, D is TRBD1 (6 bases). Germline V gene sequence: CDR1 GTSNPN, CDR2 SVGIG (reference sequence). This CDR3 is 12 amino acids long. The CDR3 here is CAWRWTEVGYTF. CDR3 nucleotides: TGTGCTTGGAGATGGACAGAAGTTGGCTACACCTTC.

The rearrangement links TRBV20-1 to TRBJ1-2; the D gene is possibly TRBD1 (6 bases). CDR3 length: 10 amino acids. Germline CDR1 and CDR2: DFQATT and SNEGSKA (reference sequence). V dropped 5 bases and J dropped 8 bases, with 9 bases sitting between them. CDR3 nucleotide sequence: TGCAGTGCTTCCAGGGGCGGCTACACCTTC. Its protein product is CSASRGGYTF.

This chain connects TRBV19 to TRBJ1-1; D may be TRBD1 (5 bases). The CDR3 sequence is 14 residues long. In germline, CDR1 is LNHDA, CDR2 SQIVND (reference sequence). V was clipped by 3 bases and J by 1 base, with 9 bases between them. In DNA form, the CDR3 reads TGTGCCAGTAGTATTTCGACAGCGAACACTGAAGCTTTCTTT. This gives the protein CASSISTANTEAFF.

This sequence joins TRBV7-9 and TRBJ2-2, with 8 nucleotides matching TRBD2. J was trimmed by 5 bases and V by 5 bases; bases with no gene match: 19. The CDR3 length is 19 residues. CDR1 and CDR2 from the germline V gene are SEHNR and FQNEAQ (reference sequence). The CDR3 spells CASSPTGWEAGVRTGELFF. The CDR3 bases are TGTGCCAGCAGCCCAACAGGCTGGGAAGCGGGAGTTAGAACCGGGGAGCTGTTTTTT.

This sequence joins TRBV2 and TRBJ1-4; possibly TRBD1 for D (5 bases). CDR1 is SNHLY and CDR2 is FYNNEI in the germline V gene. The CDR3 has 14 amino acids. With 5 bases removed from V and 4 bases from J, the gap between germline ends came to 11 bases. The CDR3 DNA sequence: TGTGCCAGCAGTATGGGACGGATTAATGAAAAACTGTTTTTT. This codes for CASSMGRINEKLFF.

This clone was counted between two and nine times. This sample includes further DNA sequences coding for the same CDR3. This chain uses TRBV4-1 with TRBJ2-3, with TRBD2 as a possible D gene (5 bases). CDR1 and CDR2 from the germline V gene are MGHRA and YSYEKL. The CDR3 is 14 residues long. V was shortened by 0 bases and J by 3 bases, with 7 bases between the two germline ends. The CDR3 nucleotides are TGCGCCAGCAGCCAAGAACGGGGTACAGATACGCAGTATTTT. Translated, it gives CASSQERGTDTQYF.

This sequence joins TRBV5-6 and TRBJ2-5, with TRBD2 matching 16 bases. The germline gives CDR1 SGHDT, CDR2 YYEEEE. J gave up 4 bases and V 3 bases, and 6 bases lay outside the gene matches. The CDR3 spans 17 residues. This CDR3 is CASSSGTSGGASETQYF. The CDR3 DNA sequence: TGTGCCAGCAGCTCCGGGACTAGCGGGGGGGCTTCAGAGACCCAGTACTTC.